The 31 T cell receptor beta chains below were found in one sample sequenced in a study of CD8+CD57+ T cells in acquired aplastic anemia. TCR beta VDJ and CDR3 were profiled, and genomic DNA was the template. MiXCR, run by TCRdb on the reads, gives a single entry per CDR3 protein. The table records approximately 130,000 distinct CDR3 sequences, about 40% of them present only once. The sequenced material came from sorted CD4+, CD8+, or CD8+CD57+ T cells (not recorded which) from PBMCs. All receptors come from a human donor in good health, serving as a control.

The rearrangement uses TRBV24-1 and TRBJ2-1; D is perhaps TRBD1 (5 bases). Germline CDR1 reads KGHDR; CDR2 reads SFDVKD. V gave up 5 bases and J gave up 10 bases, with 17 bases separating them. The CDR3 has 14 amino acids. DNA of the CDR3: TGTGCCACCAGTGCGGCTAGACCGCGACAGGAGCAGTTCTTC. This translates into CATSAARPRQEQFF.

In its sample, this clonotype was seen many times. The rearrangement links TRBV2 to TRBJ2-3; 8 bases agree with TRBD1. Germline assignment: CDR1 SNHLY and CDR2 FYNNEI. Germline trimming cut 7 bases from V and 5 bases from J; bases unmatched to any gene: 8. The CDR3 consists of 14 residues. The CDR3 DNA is TGTGCCAGCATGAGGGGCAGGGGGCTAGATACGCAGTATTTT. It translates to CASMRGRGLDTQYF. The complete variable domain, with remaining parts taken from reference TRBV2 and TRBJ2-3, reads EPEVTQTPSHQVTQMGQEVILRCVPISNHLYFYWYRQILGQKVEFLVSFYNNEISEKSEIFDDQFSVERPDGSNFTLKIRSTKLEDSAMYFCASMRGRGLDTQYFGPGTRLTVL.

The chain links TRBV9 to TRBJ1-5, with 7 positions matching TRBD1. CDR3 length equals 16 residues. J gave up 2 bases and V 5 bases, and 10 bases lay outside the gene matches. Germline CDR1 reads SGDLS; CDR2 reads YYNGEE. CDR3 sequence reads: CASSKTLGQGNQPQHF. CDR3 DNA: TGTGCCAGCAGTAAAACCCTCGGACAGGGCAATCAGCCCCAGCATTTT.

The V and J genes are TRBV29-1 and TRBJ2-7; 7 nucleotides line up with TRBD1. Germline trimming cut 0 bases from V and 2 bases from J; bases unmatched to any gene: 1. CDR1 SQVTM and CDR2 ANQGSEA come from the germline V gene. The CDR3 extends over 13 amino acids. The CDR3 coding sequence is TGCAGCGTTGAAGAGGGGACAGCCTACGAGCAGTACTTC. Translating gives CSVEEGTAYEQYF.

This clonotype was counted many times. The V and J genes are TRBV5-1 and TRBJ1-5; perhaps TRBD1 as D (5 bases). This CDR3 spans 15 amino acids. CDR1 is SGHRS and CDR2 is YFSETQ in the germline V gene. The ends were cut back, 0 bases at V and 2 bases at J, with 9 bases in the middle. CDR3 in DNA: TGCGCCAGCAGCTTGGGACAGCCGGGCAATCAGCCCCAGCATTTT. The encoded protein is CASSLGQPGNQPQHF.

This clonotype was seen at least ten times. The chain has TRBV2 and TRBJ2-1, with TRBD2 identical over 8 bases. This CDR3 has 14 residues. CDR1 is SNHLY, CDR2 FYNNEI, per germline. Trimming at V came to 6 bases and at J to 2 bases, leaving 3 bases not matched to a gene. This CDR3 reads CASRARGAYNEQFF. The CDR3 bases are TGTGCCAGCAGGGCGCGGGGGGCCTACAATGAGCAGTTCTTC. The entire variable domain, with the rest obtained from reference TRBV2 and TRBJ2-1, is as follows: EPEVTQTPSHQVTQMGQEVILRCVPISNHLYFYWYRQILGQKVEFLVSFYNNEISEKSEIFDDQFSVERPDGSNFTLKIRSTKLEDSAMYFCASRARGAYNEQFFGPGTRLTVL.

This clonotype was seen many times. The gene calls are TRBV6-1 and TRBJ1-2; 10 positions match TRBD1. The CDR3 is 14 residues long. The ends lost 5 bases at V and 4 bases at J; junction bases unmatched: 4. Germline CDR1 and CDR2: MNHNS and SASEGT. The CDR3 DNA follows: TGTGCCAGCAGTCGGACAGGGGGGACCTATGGCTACACCTTC. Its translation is CASSRTGGTYGYTF.

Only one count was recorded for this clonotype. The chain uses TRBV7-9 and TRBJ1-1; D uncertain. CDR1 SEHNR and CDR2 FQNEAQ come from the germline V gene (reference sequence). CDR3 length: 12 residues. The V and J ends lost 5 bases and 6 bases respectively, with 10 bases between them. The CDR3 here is CASSPPFPEAFF. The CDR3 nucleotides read TGTGCCAGCAGCCCACCCTTCCCTGAAGCTTTCTTT.

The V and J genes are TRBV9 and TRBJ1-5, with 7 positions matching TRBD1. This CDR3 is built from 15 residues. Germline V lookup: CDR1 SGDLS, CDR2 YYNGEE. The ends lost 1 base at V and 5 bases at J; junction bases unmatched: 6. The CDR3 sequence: CASSVHPTGDQPQHF. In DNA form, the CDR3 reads TGTGCCAGCAGCGTACATCCCACAGGGGATCAGCCCCAGCATTTT.

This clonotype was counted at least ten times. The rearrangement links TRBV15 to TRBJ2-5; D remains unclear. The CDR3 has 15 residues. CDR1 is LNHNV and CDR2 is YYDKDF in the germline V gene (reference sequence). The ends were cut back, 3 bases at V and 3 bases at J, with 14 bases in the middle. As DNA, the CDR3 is TGTGCCACCAGCAGGTACCGGGCAGGTGAAGAGACCCAGTACTTC. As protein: CATSRYRAGEETQYF.

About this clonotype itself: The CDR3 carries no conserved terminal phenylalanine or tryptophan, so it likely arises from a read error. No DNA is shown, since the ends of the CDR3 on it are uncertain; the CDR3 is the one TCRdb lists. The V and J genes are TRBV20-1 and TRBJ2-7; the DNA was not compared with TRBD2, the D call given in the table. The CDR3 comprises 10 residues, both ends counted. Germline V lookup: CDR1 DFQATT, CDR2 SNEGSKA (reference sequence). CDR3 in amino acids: CSARDLELAG.

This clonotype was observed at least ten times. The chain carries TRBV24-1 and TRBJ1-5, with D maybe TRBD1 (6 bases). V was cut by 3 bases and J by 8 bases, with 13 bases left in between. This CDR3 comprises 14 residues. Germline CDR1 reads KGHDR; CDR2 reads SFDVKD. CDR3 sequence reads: CATSDHGQTKPQHF. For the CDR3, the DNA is TGTGCCACCAGTGATCACGGACAGACCAAGCCCCAGCATTTT.

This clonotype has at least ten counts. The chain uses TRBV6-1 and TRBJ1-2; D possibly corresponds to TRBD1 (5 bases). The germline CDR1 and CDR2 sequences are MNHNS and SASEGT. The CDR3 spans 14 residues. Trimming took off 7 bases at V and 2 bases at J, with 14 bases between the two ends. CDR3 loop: CASTPWGENYGYTF. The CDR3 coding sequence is TGTGCCAGCACCCCTTGGGGGGAAAACTATGGCTACACCTTC.

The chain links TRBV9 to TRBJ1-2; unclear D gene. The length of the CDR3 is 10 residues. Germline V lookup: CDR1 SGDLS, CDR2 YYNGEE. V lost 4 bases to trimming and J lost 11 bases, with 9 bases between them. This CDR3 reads CASSPRLYTF. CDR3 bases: TGTGCCAGCAGCCCCAGGTTGTACACCTTC.

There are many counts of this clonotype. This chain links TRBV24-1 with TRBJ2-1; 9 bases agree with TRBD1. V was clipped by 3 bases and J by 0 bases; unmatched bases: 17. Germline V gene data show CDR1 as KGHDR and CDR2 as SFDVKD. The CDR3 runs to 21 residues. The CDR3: CATSDPTPRDRVSFSYNEQFF. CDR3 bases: TGTGCCACCAGTGATCCCACTCCCCGGGACAGGGTGTCTTTCTCCTACAATGAGCAGTTCTTC.

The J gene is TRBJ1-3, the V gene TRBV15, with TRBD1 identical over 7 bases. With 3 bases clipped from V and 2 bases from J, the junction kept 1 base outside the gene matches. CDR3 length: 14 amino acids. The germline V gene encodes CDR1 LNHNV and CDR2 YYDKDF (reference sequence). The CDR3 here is CATSRGTAGNTIYF. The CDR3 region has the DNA TGTGCCACCAGCAGGGGGACAGCTGGAAACACCATATATTTT.

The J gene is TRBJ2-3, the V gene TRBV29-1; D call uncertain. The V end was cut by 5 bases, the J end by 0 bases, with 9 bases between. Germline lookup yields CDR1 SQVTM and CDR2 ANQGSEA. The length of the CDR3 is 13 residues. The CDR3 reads CSVTSLSTDTQYF. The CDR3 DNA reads TGCAGCGTTACGTCGTTGAGCACAGATACGCAGTATTTT.

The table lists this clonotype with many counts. The CDR3 DNA reads TGTGCCAGCAGTTTCACCACAGGCTCTGGGGCCAACGTCCTGACTTTC. This encodes CASSFTTGSGANVLTF. The rearrangement links TRBV12-3 or TRBV12-4 to TRBJ2-6, with D possibly being TRBD1 (5 bases). V was shortened by 3 bases and J by 0 bases, with 9 bases between the two germline ends. CDR3 length: 16 amino acids.

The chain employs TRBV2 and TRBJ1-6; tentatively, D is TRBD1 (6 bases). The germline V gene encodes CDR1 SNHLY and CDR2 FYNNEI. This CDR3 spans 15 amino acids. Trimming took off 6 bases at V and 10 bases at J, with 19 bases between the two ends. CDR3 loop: CASRHPTGVLSPLHF. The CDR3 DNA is TGTGCCAGCAGACACCCGACAGGAGTCTTGTCACCCCTCCACTTT.

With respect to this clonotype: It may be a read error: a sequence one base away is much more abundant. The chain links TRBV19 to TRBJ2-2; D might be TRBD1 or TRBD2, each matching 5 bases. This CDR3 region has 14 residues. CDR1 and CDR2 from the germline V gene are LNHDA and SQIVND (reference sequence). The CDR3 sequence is CAGSPYGATGELFF. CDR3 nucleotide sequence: TGTGCCGGTAGCCCGTACGGGGCTACCGGGGAGCTGTTTTTT.

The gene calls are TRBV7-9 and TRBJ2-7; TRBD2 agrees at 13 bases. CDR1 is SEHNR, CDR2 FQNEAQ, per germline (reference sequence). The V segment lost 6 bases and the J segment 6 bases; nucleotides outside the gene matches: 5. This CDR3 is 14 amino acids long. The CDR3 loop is CASSTGLAGAEQYF. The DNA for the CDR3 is TGTGCCAGCAGTACCGGACTAGCGGGGGCCGAGCAGTACTTC.

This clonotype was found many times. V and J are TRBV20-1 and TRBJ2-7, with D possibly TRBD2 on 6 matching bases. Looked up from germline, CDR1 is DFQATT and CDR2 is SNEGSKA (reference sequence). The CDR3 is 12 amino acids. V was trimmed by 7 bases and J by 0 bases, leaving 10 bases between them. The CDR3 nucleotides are TGCAGTGTGGGCGGGACCTCCTACGAGCAGTACTTC. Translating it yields CSVGGTSYEQYF.

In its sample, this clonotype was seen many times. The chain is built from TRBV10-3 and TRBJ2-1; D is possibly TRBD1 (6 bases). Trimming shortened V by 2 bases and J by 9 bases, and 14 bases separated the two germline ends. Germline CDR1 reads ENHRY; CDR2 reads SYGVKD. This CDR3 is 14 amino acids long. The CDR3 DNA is TGTGCCATCAGTGAGATAAGGACAGATGCTGAGCAGTTCTTC. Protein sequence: CAISEIRTDAEQFF.

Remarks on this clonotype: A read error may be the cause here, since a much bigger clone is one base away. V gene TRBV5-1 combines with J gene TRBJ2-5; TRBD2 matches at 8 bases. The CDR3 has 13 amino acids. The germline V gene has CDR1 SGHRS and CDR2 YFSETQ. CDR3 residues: CASHNSGSETQCF. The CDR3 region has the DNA TGCGCCAGCCATAACAGCGGGAGCGAGACCCAGTGCTTC.

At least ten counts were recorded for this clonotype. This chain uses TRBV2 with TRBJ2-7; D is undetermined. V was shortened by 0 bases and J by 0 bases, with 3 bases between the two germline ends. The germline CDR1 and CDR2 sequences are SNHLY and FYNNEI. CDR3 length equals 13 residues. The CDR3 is CASSEATSYEQYF. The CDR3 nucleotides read TGTGCCAGCAGTGAAGCTACCTCCTACGAGCAGTACTTC.

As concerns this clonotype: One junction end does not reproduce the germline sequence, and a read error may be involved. This CDR3 is CASSDDTYNEQCF. CDR3 DNA sequence: TGCGCCAGCAGTGATGACACCTACAATGAGCAGTGCTTC. This chain links TRBV10-2 with TRBJ2-1; D uncertain. The CDR3 extends over 13 amino acids. The germline CDR1 and CDR2 sequences are WSHSY and SAAADI.

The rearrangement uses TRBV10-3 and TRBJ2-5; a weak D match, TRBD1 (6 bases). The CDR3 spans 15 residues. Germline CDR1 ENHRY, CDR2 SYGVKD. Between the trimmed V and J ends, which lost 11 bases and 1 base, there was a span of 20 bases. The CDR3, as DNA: TGTGCCGTCGGAGCGGCGACAGGAGGCCAAGAGACCCAGTACTTC. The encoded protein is CAVGAATGGQETQYF.

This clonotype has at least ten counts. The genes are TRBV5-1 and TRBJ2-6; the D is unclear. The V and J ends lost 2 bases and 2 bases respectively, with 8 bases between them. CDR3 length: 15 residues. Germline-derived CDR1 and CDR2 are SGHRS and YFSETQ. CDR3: CASSLGQTGANVLTF. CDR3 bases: TGCGCCAGCAGCTTAGGGCAGACTGGGGCCAACGTCCTGACTTTC.

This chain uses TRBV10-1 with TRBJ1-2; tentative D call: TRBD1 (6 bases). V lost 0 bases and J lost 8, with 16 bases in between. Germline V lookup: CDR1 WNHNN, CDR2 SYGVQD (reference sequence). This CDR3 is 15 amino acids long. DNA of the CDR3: TGCGCCAGCAGTGAGTCGGCAGGGGAGATATCCGGCTACACCTTC. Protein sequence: CASSESAGEISGYTF.

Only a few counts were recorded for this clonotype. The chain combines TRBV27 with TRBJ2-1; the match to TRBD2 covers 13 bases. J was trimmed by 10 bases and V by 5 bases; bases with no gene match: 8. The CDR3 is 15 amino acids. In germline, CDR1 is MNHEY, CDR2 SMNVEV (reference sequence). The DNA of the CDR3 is TGTGCCAGCAGTCCCCAGACTAGCGGGGGGCGCGAGCAGTTCTTC. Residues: CASSPQTSGGREQFF.

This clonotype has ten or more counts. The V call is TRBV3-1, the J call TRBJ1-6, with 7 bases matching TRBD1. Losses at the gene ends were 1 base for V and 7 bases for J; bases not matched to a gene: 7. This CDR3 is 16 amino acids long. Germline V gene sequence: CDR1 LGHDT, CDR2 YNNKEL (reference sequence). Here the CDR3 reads CASSQGFQGGNSPLHF. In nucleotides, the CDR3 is TGTGCCAGCAGCCAAGGTTTCCAGGGGGGGAATTCACCCCTCCACTTT.